This TCR beta chain was captured by sequencing in a study of blood T cell repertoires in COVID-19. The overall study: Italy, Spain and the United States were the sources of the convalescent and acute COVID-19 samples. PBMCs, B-cell-depleted T cells, or T cells were the source of the cDNA or gDNA that made up the material.

The length of the CDR3 is 17 residues. Germline-derived CDR1 and CDR2 are LGHNA and YSLEER. With V trimmed by 4 bases and J by 3 bases, 9 bases remained unmatched. Everyone who took part was 18 to 89 years old, and they came from fewer than 25 US areas. All recovered Cohort 3 donors got two negative PCRs, got clearance, or saw symptom resolution. The table came from immunoSEQ multiplex PCR; TCRdb's copy has only in-frame clones and leaves some out. The sample yields about 120,000 clones, 84% seen once. Source material: PBMCs or T cells enriched from blood (not recorded which). The J gene is TRBJ2-2, the V gene TRBV4-3, with TRBD2 identical over 9 bases. This clonotype originated in a woman aged 30 to 39 who had recovered from COVID-19. The CDR3 DNA follows: TGCGCCAGCAGCCCGCTTGGCGGGAGGGCGGACACCGGGGAGCTGTTTTTT. Translating gives CASSPLGGRADTGELFF.